The 26 T cell receptor beta chains below were found in one sample sequenced in a study of patients and donors after allogeneic stem cell transplantation. TCRdb re-called the RT-PCR reads with MiXCR, one entry per CDR3 protein. There are about a million distinct CDR3 sequences in the sample; about 20% occur only once, and approximately 5.9% lies in the top ten. Sequencing input: blood, either unsorted or a sorted T cell fraction (not recorded which). The receptors stem from a human donor who was either an allogeneic HSCT recipient or a stem cell or donor lymphocyte infusion donor (not recorded which). It is not recorded whose cells these are; they may come from a transplant donor.

This clonotype was observed a few times. The rearrangement links TRBV2 to TRBJ1-2; possible D gene TRBD1, 6 bases. CDR3 length equals 15 residues. V lost 4 bases and J lost 4, with 16 bases in between. Germline values: CDR1 SNHLY, CDR2 FYNNEI. The CDR3 region is CASSGGGSRGYGYTF. DNA for the CDR3: TGTGCCAGCAGTGGGGGGGGCTCTCGGGGCTATGGCTACACCTTC.

This chain joins TRBV30 and TRBJ2-5; D is undetermined. CDR1 and CDR2 from the germline V gene are GTSNPN and SVGIG (reference sequence). V shed 3 bases and J shed 4 bases, with 9 bases lying between them. This CDR3 contains 12 residues. The CDR3 is CAWSAARETQYF. The CDR3 DNA sequence: TGTGCCTGGAGCGCAGCTCGAGAGACCCAGTACTTC.

V gene TRBV7-2 combines with J gene TRBJ2-3, with 7 bases aligning to TRBD2. The CDR3 has 17 amino acids. With 3 bases clipped from V and 0 bases from J, the junction kept 9 bases outside the gene matches. CDR1 and CDR2 (germline): SGHTA, FQGNSA. The DNA for the CDR3 is TGTGCCAGCAGCTTTGACATACCGGGACTAAGCACAGATACGCAGTATTTT. It is translated as CASSFDIPGLSTDTQYF. Supplemented by reference TRBV7-2 and TRBJ2-3, the full variable domain reads GAGVSQSPSNKVTEKGKDVELRCDPISGHTALYWYRQSLGQGLEFLIYFQGNSAPDKSGLPSDRFSAERTGGSVSTLTIQRTQQEDSAVYLCASSFDIPGLSTDTQYFGPGTRLTVL.

V and J are TRBV5-1 and TRBJ2-1, with TRBD2 as a possible D gene (6 bases). Germline V gives CDR1 SGHRS, CDR2 YFSETQ. V dropped 0 bases and J dropped 0 bases, with 13 bases sitting between them. The CDR3 covers 17 residues. The CDR3 sequence is CASSLEPAGSSYNEQFF. The CDR3, as DNA: TGCGCCAGCAGCTTGGAGCCGGCGGGAAGCTCCTACAATGAGCAGTTCTTC.

The rearrangement uses TRBV7-3 and TRBJ2-1; no reliable D call. CDR3 size: 15 residues. Trimming took off 1 base at V and 2 bases at J, with 9 bases between the two ends. CDR1 is SGHTA, CDR2 FQGTGA, per germline. CDR3 amino acids: CASSLMGSTYNEQFF. The CDR3 nucleotides are TGTGCCAGCAGCTTAATGGGCAGCACCTACAATGAGCAGTTCTTC. Full variable domain (missing parts from reference TRBV7-3 and TRBJ2-1): GAGVSQTPSNKVTEKGKYVELRCDPISGHTALYWYRQSLGQGPEFLIYFQGTGAADDSGLPNDRFFAVRPEGSVSTLKIQRTERGDSAVYLCASSLMGSTYNEQFFGPGTRLTVL.

The chain carries TRBV4-2 and TRBJ2-3; 9 positions agree with TRBD2. This CDR3 region has 17 residues. Germline loops: CDR1 LGHNA, CDR2 YNFKEQ. The trim removed 1 base at V and 0 bases at J, leaving 5 bases unmatched. CDR3 in amino acids: CASSQGSSGASTDTQYF. The CDR3, as DNA: TGTGCCAGCAGCCAAGGGTCTAGCGGGGCCAGCACAGATACGCAGTATTTT.

The chain links TRBV30 to TRBJ2-2; 11 nucleotides agree with TRBD2. The CDR3 totals 18 residues. The germline V gene has CDR1 GTSNPN and CDR2 SVGIG (reference sequence). With 0 bases clipped from V and 2 bases from J, the junction kept 8 bases outside the gene matches. The CDR3 reads CAWSVQTSGATNTGELFF. The CDR3 DNA follows: TGTGCCTGGAGTGTCCAGACTAGCGGGGCTACAAACACCGGGGAGCTGTTTTTT.

The chain combines TRBV4-1 with TRBJ1-5; D is perhaps TRBD1 (6 bases). The CDR3 length is 15 residues. Per germline, CDR1 MGHRA and CDR2 YSYEKL. The V gene lost 0 bases and the J gene lost 6 bases, with 12 bases spanning the gap. CDR3 in DNA: TGCGCCAGCAGCCAAGAGGGTCCGGGGGCTCAGCCCCAGCATTTT. Residues: CASSQEGPGAQPQHF.

V usage is TRBV4-2 and J usage is TRBJ2-1, with D possibly TRBD2 on 5 matching bases. With 4 bases removed from V and 8 bases from J, the gap between germline ends came to 15 bases. Germline V lookup: CDR1 LGHNA, CDR2 YNFKEQ. The CDR3 is made up of 14 amino acids. The CDR3 protein is CASSPSGKTDEQFF. The CDR3 DNA follows: TGTGCCAGCAGCCCATCCGGGAAAACCGATGAGCAGTTCTTC.

A single count supports this clonotype. The V call is TRBV10-3, the J call TRBJ1-5, with 9 bases identical to TRBD1. The CDR3 length is 14 residues. V lost 6 bases and J lost 1; bases outside the gene matches: 1. Germline-derived CDR1 and CDR2 are ENHRY and SYGVKD. CDR3 sequence (DNA): TGTGCCATCAGCGGACAGGGGAGCAATCAGCCCCAGCATTTT. It specifies CAISGQGSNQPQHF.

This clonotype was observed many times. V is TRBV20-1 and J is TRBJ2-7; 7 bases are shared with TRBD2. The germline CDR1 and CDR2 sequences are DFQATT and SNEGSKA (reference sequence). CDR3 length: 18 amino acids. Losses at the gene ends were 1 base for V and 2 bases for J; bases not matched to a gene: 17. The CDR3 DNA reads as TGCAGTGCTAGAGTTTTCGGGACTACGACCCGAAAGCCCTACGAGCAGTACTTC. This gives the protein CSARVFGTTTRKPYEQYF.

This clonotype was recorded many times. The rearrangement uses TRBV15 and TRBJ2-1, with D tentatively TRBD2 (6 bases). The V end was cut by 8 bases, the J end by 6 bases, with 20 bases between. This CDR3 contains 15 residues. The V gene's germline CDR1 is LNHNV and CDR2 YYDKDF (reference sequence). Written as DNA, the CDR3 is TGTGCCACCCTTCCCGGGGGTGCGCAGTTCAATGAGCAGTTCTTC. Translating gives CATLPGGAQFNEQFF.

This clonotype was counted many times. The rearrangement uses TRBV7-2 and TRBJ2-5, with 7 bases identical to TRBD1. V trimming: 6 bases; J trimming: 3 bases; junction bases outside the gene matches: 7. Germline V gene sequence: CDR1 SGHTA, CDR2 FQGNSA. CDR3 length: 14 amino acids. The CDR3 nucleotides read TGTGCCAGCAGTAGCCGGGACAGTAAAGAGACCCAGTACTTC. It yields the protein CASSSRDSKETQYF.

This clonotype was recorded a few times. The CDR3 DNA reads as TGTGCCAGCAGCTTAGGGCAGACCGAGCAGTACTTC. This encodes CASSLGQTEQYF. The J gene is TRBJ2-7, the V gene TRBV7-9; no reliable D call. Germline-derived CDR1 and CDR2 are SEHNR and FQNEAQ (reference sequence). Trimming took 1 base from V and 6 from J, leaving 7 bases between them. The CDR3 runs to 12 residues.

This clonotype was seen only a few times. V is TRBV4-2 and J is TRBJ2-5, with TRBD2 as a possible D gene (6 bases). The V and J ends lost 4 bases and 5 bases respectively, with 14 bases between them. Per germline, CDR1 LGHNA and CDR2 YNFKEQ. The CDR3 loop spans 14 amino acids. The CDR3 DNA follows: TGTGCCAGCAGCCCGGACGTACGGGAGGAGACCCAGTACTTC. Translated: CASSPDVREETQYF.

This sequence joins TRBV5-1 and TRBJ1-1; 11 bases fit TRBD1. V shed 4 bases, J shed 4 bases, and the junction held 9 bases outside the gene matches. CDR3 length: 16 amino acids. Germline CDR1 and CDR2: SGHRS and YFSETQ. The CDR3 DNA reads as TGCGCCAGCAGCCTCCGGGACAGGGGGTATGGCACTGAAGCTTTCTTT. Encoded protein: CASSLRDRGYGTEAFF. The full variable domain, completed using reference TRBV5-1 and TRBJ1-1, is KAGVTQTPRYLIKTRGQQVTLSCSPISGHRSVSWYQQTPGQGLQFLFEYFSETQRNKGNFPGRFSGRQFSNSRSEMNVSTLELGDSALYLCASSLRDRGYGTEAFFGQGTRLTVV.

This clonotype has more than one count but fewer than ten. The V gene is TRBV7-8, the J gene TRBJ1-2; 8 nucleotides line up with TRBD1. The V gene's germline CDR1 is SGHVS and CDR2 FQNEAQ. J gave up 0 bases and V 5 bases, and 5 bases lay outside the gene matches. The CDR3 is 15 amino acids. This CDR3 reads CASSPRQGSNYGYTF. In DNA form, the CDR3 reads TGTGCCAGCAGCCCCCGACAGGGGTCTAACTATGGCTACACCTTC.

In this sample, this clonotype turned up a few times. The chain combines TRBV7-9 with TRBJ2-1; D may match TRBD1 or TRBD2 (5 bases each). Germline V gene sequence: CDR1 SEHNR, CDR2 FQNEAQ (reference sequence). The V gene lost 1 base and the J gene lost 15 bases, with 13 bases spanning the gap. The CDR3 covers 12 residues. The CDR3 DNA reads as TGTGCCAGCAGCTTAGACGGGCATGGGGGGTTCTTC. This sequence encodes CASSLDGHGGFF.

The genes are TRBV7-9 and TRBJ1-5; D remains ambiguous. Germline V gene lookup returns CDR1 SEHNR and CDR2 FQNEAQ (reference sequence). The CDR3 runs to 14 residues. V lost 2 bases to trimming and J lost 3 bases, with 8 bases between them. The CDR3 coding sequence is TGTGCCAGCAGCTTATACGGAGACAATCAGCCCCAGCATTTT. Its protein is CASSLYGDNQPQHF.

The chain joins TRBV13 to TRBJ1-1; D unclear. V lost 4 bases to trimming and J lost 0 bases, with 15 bases between them. This CDR3 spans 16 amino acids. Germline lookup yields CDR1 PRHDT and CDR2 FYEKMQ (reference sequence). DNA of the CDR3: TGTGCCAGCAGCTCACACCCCGGGAGGCTGAACACTGAAGCTTTCTTT. Translated: CASSSHPGRLNTEAFF. Filled out from reference TRBV13 and TRBJ1-1, the complete variable domain reads AAGVIQSPRHLIKEKRETATLKCYPIPRHDTVYWYQQGPGQDPQFLISFYEKMQSDKGSIPDRFSAQQFSDYHSELNMSSLELGDSALYFCASSSHPGRLNTEAFFGQGTRLTVV.

CDR3 region: CASSASPSNTGELFF. The CDR3 nucleotides read TGTGCCAGCAGCGCTAGTCCGTCGAACACCGGGGAGCTGTTTTTT. The V call is TRBV9, the J call TRBJ2-2, with D unclear. Trimming removed 3 bases at V and 0 bases at J, with 9 bases between. The length of the CDR3 is 15 residues. Germline-derived CDR1 and CDR2 are SGDLS and YYNGEE.

This clonotype has a handful of counts. The J gene is TRBJ2-1, the V gene TRBV6-1; 10 bases match TRBD2. J gave up 9 bases and V 3 bases, and 14 bases lay outside the gene matches. The CDR3 spans 17 residues. The germline gives CDR1 MNHNS, CDR2 SASEGT. DNA for the CDR3: TGTGCCAGCAGTGAGAGAACTAGCGGGACTCTCCGGGGTGAGCAGTTCTTC. It translates to CASSERTSGTLRGEQFF.

The table lists this clonotype with a few counts. The V gene is TRBV3-1, the J gene TRBJ2-3; D call uncertain. The CDR3 sequence is 17 residues long. Between the trimmed V and J ends, which lost 4 bases and 1 base, there was a span of 18 bases. Germline CDR1 is LGHDT and CDR2 is YNNKEL (reference sequence). The CDR3 loop reads CASSLTVAALGTDTQYF. The CDR3 nucleotides are TGTGCCAGCAGCCTTACTGTGGCGGCCCTGGGCACAGATACGCAGTATTTT.

This clonotype was seen a few times. This chain uses TRBV20-1 with TRBJ1-5, with a possible D match to TRBD1 (5 bases). Germline V gene lookup returns CDR1 DFQATT and CDR2 SNEGSKA (reference sequence). Deletions cut 1 base from V and 6 bases from J, with 16 bases between. CDR3 length: 15 residues. In nucleotides, the CDR3 is TGCAGTGCTAGAGGTGACGGGGCGTTCAGTCAGCCCCAGCATTTT. Amino acid sequence: CSARGDGAFSQPQHF.

V and J are TRBV28 and TRBJ2-7; D is possibly TRBD2 (5 bases). The CDR3 has 13 amino acids. CDR1 is MDHEN and CDR2 is SYDVKM in the germline V gene. Between the trimmed V and J ends, which lost 2 bases and 3 bases, there was a span of 8 bases. The CDR3 DNA is TGTGCCAGCAGTTTAGGGGAGTACTACGAGCAGTACTTC. Protein product: CASSLGEYYEQYF.

The chain is built from TRBV28 and TRBJ2-1, with TRBD2 matching over 9 bases. With V trimmed by 5 bases and J by 4 bases, 9 bases remained unmatched. Per the germline V gene, CDR1 is MDHEN and CDR2 is SYDVKM. This CDR3 spans 16 amino acids. The DNA of the CDR3 is TGTGCCAGCAGTCCATCCGCAGCGGGGGGATACAATGAGCAGTTCTTC. Translation: CASSPSAAGGYNEQFF.